This is a list of T cell receptor beta chains from one sample in a study of Ad26.COV2.S vaccination and SARS-CoV-2 variants. Some clones are missing from TCRdb's copy, which holds only in-frame ones; the method was immunoSEQ multiplex PCR. The data hold about 440,000 clones, with 90% observed a single time. The specimen comprised peripheral blood, sampled in a trial of Ad26.COV2.S vaccine versus placebo. The receptors originated from a person between 18 and 65 years old who received the Ad26.COV2.S COVID-19 vaccine or a placebo. Each CDR3 is given with its conserved first and last residue. A D gene is named only where the DNA matches it firmly. Clone size appears in some rows only: once, few, many, or a class for an expanded clone.

TRBJ1-2 | TRBV6-2/TRBV6-3 | - | few | TGTGCCAGCAGTTACGATAGGAACTATGGCTACACCTTC | CASSYDRNYGYTF
TRBJ2-7 | TRBV28 | TRBD2 | - | TGTGCCAGCAGAAAGACTAGCGGGAGTTCGGGCGAGCAGTACTTC | CASRKTSGSSGEQYF
TRBJ1-2 | TRBV25-1 | - | - | TGTGCCAGCAGTTGGACAGAGCTGGGAGGCTACACCTTC | CASSWTELGGYTF
TRBJ2-1 | TRBV27 | - | - | TGTGCCAGCAGTCGAACCCTAATTGGAGGTGCTTTAGGTTACAATGAGCAGTTCTTC | CASSRTLIGGALGYNEQFF
TRBJ2-7 | TRBV4-2 | - | - | TGTGCCAGCAGCCAAGATTGGGGACCTTCCTACGAGCAGTACTTC | CASSQDWGPSYEQYF
TRBJ1-5 | TRBV10-3 | TRBD1 | - | TGTGCCATCAGTGCGGGGGACAGGGATGGCAATCAGCCCCAGCATTTT | CAISAGDRDGNQPQHF
TRBJ1-5 | TRBV7-2 | - | - | TGTGCCAGCAGCCCCTGGGGGTCCACACAAGGGTTAAATCAGCCCCAGCATTTT | CASSPWGSTQGLNQPQHF
TRBJ1-1 | TRBV20-1 | - | - | TGCAGTGCTAGTCCCCCAGGGCGGAACACTGAAGCTTTCTTT | CSASPPGRNTEAFF
TRBJ2-1 | TRBV11-3 | - | - | TGTGCCAGCAGCTTAGGCGGCGAATATGAGCAGTTCTTC | CASSLGGEYEQFF
TRBJ1-3 | TRBV7-2 | - | - | TGTGCCAGCAGCTTAGGACAGAGCTCTGGAAACACCATATATTTT | CASSLGQSSGNTIYF
TRBJ2-3 | TRBV15 | - | - | TGTGCCACCAGCCCCCGAAGGGGAGGTACAGATACGCAGTATTTT | CATSPRRGGTDTQYF
TRBJ1-2 | TRBV28 | - | - | TGTGCCACCCATTCTATTTATGGCTACACCTTC | CATHSIYGYTF
TRBJ1-2 | TRBV13 | - | - | TGTGCCAGCAGCTTAGGGGTGAAGACTCACTATGGCTACACCTTC | CASSLGVKTHYGYTF
TRBJ2-7 | TRBV7-8 | - | - | TGTGCCAGCAGCCCGAGCCACGGAGGAGTCGAGCAGTACTTC | CASSPSHGGVEQYF
TRBJ1-5 | TRBV7-2 | - | - | TGTGCCAGCAGCTTAGGGTACGGGGCGGCCCAGCATTTT | CASSLGYGAAQHF
TRBJ2-5 | TRBV6-6 | - | - | TGTGCCAGCAGTTCCCAAGAGACCCAGTACTTC | CASSSQETQYF
TRBJ2-7 | TRBV11-1 | - | - | TGTGCCAGCAGCTTATCGGGGGGCCCTTACGAGCAGTACTTC | CASSLSGGPYEQYF
TRBJ2-5 | TRBV10-3 | - | - | TGTGCCATCAGTGAGTCAACGGAAGAGACCCAGTACTTC | CAISESTEETQYF
TRBJ2-3 | TRBV19 | - | - | TGTGCCAGTAGCGCCCAGACCGGGACTCCAGAAACTTTT | CASSAQTGTPETF
TRBJ1-1 | TRBV6-1 | TRBD1 | - | TGTGCCAGCAGTGAAGCCACCAGGGGGCGGACTGAAGCTTTCTTT | CASSEATRGRTEAFF
TRBJ1-5 | TRBV7-2 | - | - | TGTGCCAGCAGCTTAGATTTGGGGCAGGGTGGTTATAGCAATCAGCCCCAGCATTTT | CASSLDLGQGGYSNQPQHF
TRBJ2-1 | TRBV6-1 | TRBD2 | - | TGTGCCAGCAGTGACCCGGGACTAGCAGATTACAATGAGCAGTTCTTC | CASSDPGLADYNEQFF